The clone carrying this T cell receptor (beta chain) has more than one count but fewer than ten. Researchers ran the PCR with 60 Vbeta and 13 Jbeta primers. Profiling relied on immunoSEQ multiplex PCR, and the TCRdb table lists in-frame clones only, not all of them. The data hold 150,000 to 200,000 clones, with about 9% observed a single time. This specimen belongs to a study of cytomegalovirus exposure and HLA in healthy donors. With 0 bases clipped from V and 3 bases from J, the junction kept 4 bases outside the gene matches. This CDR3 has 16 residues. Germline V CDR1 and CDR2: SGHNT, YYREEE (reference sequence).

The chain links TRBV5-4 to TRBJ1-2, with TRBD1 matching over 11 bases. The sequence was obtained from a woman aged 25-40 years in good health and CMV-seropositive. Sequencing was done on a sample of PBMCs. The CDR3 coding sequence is TGTGCCAGCAGCTTGGGGGGGGGACAGGGGGACTATGGCTACACCTTC. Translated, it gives CASSLGGGQGDYGYTF.